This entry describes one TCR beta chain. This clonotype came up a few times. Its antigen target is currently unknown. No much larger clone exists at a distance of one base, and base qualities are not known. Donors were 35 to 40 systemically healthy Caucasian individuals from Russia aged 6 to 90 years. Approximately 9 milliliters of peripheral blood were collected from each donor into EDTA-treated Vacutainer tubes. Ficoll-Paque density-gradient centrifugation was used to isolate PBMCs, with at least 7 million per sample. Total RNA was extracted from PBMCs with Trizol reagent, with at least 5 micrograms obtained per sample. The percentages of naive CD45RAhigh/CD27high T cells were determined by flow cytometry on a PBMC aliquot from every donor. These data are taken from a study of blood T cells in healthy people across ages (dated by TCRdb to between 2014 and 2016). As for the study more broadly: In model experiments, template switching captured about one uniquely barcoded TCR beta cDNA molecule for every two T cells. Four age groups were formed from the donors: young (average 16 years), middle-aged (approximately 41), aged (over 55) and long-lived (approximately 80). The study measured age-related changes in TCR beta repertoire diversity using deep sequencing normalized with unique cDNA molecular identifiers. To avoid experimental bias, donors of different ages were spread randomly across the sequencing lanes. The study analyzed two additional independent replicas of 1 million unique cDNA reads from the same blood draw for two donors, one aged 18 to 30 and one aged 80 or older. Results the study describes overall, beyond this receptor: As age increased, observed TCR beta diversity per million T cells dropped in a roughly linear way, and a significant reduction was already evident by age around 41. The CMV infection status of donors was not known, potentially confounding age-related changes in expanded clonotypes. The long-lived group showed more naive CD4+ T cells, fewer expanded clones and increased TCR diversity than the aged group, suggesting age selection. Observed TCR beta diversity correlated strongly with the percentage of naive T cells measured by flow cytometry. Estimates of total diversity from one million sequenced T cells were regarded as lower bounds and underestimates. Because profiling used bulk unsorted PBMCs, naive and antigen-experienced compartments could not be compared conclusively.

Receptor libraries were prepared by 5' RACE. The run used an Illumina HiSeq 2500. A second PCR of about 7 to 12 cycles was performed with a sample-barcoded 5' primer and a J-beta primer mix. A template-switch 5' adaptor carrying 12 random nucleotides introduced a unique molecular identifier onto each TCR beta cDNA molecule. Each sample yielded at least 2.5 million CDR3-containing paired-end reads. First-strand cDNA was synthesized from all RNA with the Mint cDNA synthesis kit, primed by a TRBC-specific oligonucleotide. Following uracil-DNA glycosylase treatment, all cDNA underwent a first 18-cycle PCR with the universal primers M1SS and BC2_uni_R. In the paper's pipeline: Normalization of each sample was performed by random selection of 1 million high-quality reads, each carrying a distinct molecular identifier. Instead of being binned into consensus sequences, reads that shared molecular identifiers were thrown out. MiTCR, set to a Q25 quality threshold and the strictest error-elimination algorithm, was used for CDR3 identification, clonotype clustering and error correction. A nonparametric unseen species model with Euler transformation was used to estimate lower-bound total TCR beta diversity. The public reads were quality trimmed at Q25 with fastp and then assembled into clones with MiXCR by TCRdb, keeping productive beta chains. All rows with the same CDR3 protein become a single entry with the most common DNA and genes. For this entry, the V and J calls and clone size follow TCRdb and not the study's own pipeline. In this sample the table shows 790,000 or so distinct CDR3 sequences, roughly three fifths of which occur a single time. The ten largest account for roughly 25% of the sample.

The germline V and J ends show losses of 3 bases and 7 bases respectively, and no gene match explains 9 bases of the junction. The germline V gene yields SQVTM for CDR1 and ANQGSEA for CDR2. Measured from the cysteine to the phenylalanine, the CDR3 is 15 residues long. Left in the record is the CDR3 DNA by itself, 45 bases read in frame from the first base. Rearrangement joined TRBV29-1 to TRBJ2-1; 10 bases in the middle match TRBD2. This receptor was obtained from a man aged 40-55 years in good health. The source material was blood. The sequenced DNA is TGCAGCGTTGACGGCCCGGGACTAGCGAGGAATGAGCAGTTCTTC. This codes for CSVDGPGLARNEQFF.